This T cell receptor beta chain is drawn from a study of cytomegalovirus exposure and HLA in healthy donors. Study results and caveats: Common viral pathogens seemed to be connected with several of the most significant clusters, according to a later analysis. Analysis was carried out at a later point, and it linked a missense DCLRE1C variant to TCR beta V- and J-gene trimming. Presence/absence analyses assumed roughly uniform sequencing depth across donors. Most CMV-associated TCR beta chains appeared HLA-restricted in a later analysis.

Primers included in the PCR were 60 Vbeta and 13 Jbeta primers. Generated by immunoSEQ multiplex PCR, the TCRdb table keeps only in-frame clones and is missing some. This table has some 110,000 clones, 65% to 80% appearing once. The length of the CDR3 is 18 residues. About this clone: Its antigen is undetermined.

The clonotype originates from a woman aged 45-60 years in good health and CMV-seropositive. The sample consisted of PBMCs. The chain has TRBV21-1 and TRBJ1-4. TRBV21-1 has pseudogene status. The CDR3 nucleotides read TGTGCCAGCAGCGGCGGACCGACCGACTATGCAACTAATGAAAAACTGTTTTTT. Its protein is CASSGGPTDYATNEKLFF.